The 20 T cell receptor beta chains reported below all come from one sample, sequenced in a study of regulatory T cells in long-lasting Graves disease (dated by TCRdb to about 2021). The time point label, read with the paper, signifies: persistent/refractory GD, antithyroid drugs over 5 years with positive TRAb. RNA was extracted from PBMCs in TRIzol for both TCR sequencing and RNA sequencing. Libraries were constructed by multiplex PCR. TCRdb names Illumina HiSeq 4000 as the instrument used. TCR beta libraries were built with iRepertoire HTBI primers and Arm-PCR amplification of CDR3 regions. TCRdb handled the public reads itself, with Q25 trimming in fastp and clone calling in MiXCR, and kept productive beta chains. When rows share a CDR3 protein, they turn into one entry using the most common DNA and genes. The sample records 700,000 or so distinct CDR3 sequences, 30% of which are singletons. The top ten clonotypes cover about 40% of the sample.

The sample consisted of peripheral blood mononuclear cells (PBMCs), taken when the disease was refractory, from a patient treated with antithyroid drugs. All receptors derive from a female donor with Graves disease.

This clonotype was seen only a few times. CDR3 DNA sequence: TGTGCCAGCAGTCTCTCGACGGTGAGAACCCAGTACTTC. It is translated as CASSLSTVRTQYF. The chain couples TRBV5-6 to TRBJ2-5, with D uncertain. This CDR3 has 13 residues. Per the germline V gene, CDR1 is SGHDT and CDR2 is YYEEEE. Trimming cost V 5 bases and J 8 bases, with 16 bases left between them.

This clonotype was found many times. The genes are TRBV6-1 and TRBJ1-1, with 7 positions matching TRBD1. After removal of 8 bases from V and 0 bases from J, the junction contained 6 bases not matched to a gene. The CDR3 runs 14 residues. Germline-derived CDR1 and CDR2 are MNHNS and SASEGT. CDR3 sequence reads: CASLQGRMNTEAFF. The CDR3 nucleotides are TGTGCCAGCCTACAGGGGAGGATGAACACTGAAGCTTTCTTT.

This clonotype was picked up many times. The genes are TRBV12-3 or TRBV12-4 and TRBJ2-6; D unresolved. V was trimmed by 1 base and J by 6 bases, leaving 16 bases between them. The CDR3 is 17 residues long. CDR3 region: CASSLESVSGEANVLTF. The DNA of the CDR3 is TGTGCCAGCAGTTTAGAGAGCGTCTCTGGTGAGGCCAACGTCCTGACTTTC.

J is TRBJ2-4 and V is TRBV3-1; D ambiguous. The CDR3 has 15 residues. The germline V gene encodes CDR1 LGHDT and CDR2 YNNKEL (reference sequence). The ends were cut back, 2 bases at V and 0 bases at J, with 8 bases in the middle. The CDR3 DNA sequence: TGTGCCAGCAGCCAAAGCAGTCTAGCCAAAAACATTCAGTACTTC. Translating it yields CASSQSSLAKNIQYF.

Ten or more counts support this clonotype. CDR3 amino acids: CASSSTYDEQYF. The DNA of the CDR3 is TGTGCCAGCAGCTCTACGTACGACGAGCAGTACTTC. The rearrangement uses TRBV11-2 and TRBJ2-7, with no clear D. Trimming took 4 bases from V and 5 from J, leaving 9 bases between them. The CDR3 is made up of 12 amino acids. Germline V lookup: CDR1 SGHAT, CDR2 FQNNGV.

This rearrangement joins TRBV6-2 or TRBV6-3 to TRBJ1-1; D unclear. Germline V gives CDR1 MNHEY, CDR2 SVGEGT. Trimming took off 5 bases at V and 1 base at J, with 14 bases between the two ends. CDR3 length: 15 residues. The CDR3 loop is CASSEWAGWNTEAFF. For the CDR3, the DNA is TGTGCCAGCAGTGAATGGGCAGGTTGGAACACTGAAGCTTTCTTT.

This clonotype came up many times. The chain combines TRBV2 with TRBJ2-7; TRBD2 aligns across 10 bases. CDR1 SNHLY and CDR2 FYNNEI come from the germline V gene. V lost 4 bases and J lost 0; bases outside the gene matches: 3. The CDR3 is 15 residues long. The CDR3 nucleotides are TGTGCCAGCAGTGTTCGACTAGCGGGCTCCTACGAGCAGTACTTC. Encoded protein: CASSVRLAGSYEQYF.

This rearrangement joins TRBV28 to TRBJ1-5; the D gene is possibly TRBD1 (5 bases). The CDR3 sequence is 16 residues long. Trimming stripped 9 bases from V and 4 bases from J, with 22 bases between. Germline V gene data show CDR1 as MDHEN and CDR2 as SYDVKM. The CDR3 nucleotides are TGTGCCAGTAGTATATTCTACCAGGGTTGGAATCAGCCCCAGCATTTT. Translation: CASSIFYQGWNQPQHF.

In its sample, this clonotype was seen many times. This chain joins TRBV12-3 or TRBV12-4 and TRBJ1-4, with D possibly being TRBD1 (6 bases). The germline V and J ends were trimmed by 3 bases and 4 bases, with 18 bases remaining between them. The CDR3 length is 17 residues. The CDR3 nucleotides read TGTGCCAGCAGTTTTCAGGCTTGGGGGCATGATAATGAAAAACTGTTTTTT. Its translation: CASSFQAWGHDNEKLFF.

This chain joins TRBV4-1 and TRBJ2-7; tentative D call: TRBD2 (5 bases). The V end lost 1 base, the J end lost 3 bases, and 10 bases lay between the germline ends. The CDR3 totals 14 residues. CDR1 is MGHRA and CDR2 is YSYEKL in the germline V gene. The CDR3 bases are TGCGCCAGCAGCCAAGGGCAGCGGCTCTACGAGCAGTACTTC. Protein: CASSQGQRLYEQYF.

This rearrangement joins TRBV6-2 or TRBV6-3 to TRBJ1-2; the match to TRBD1 covers 8 bases. The germline V gene has CDR1 MNHEY and CDR2 SVGEGT. Trimming removed 2 bases from V and 6 bases from J; junction bases left unmatched: 11. The CDR3 has 16 residues. The CDR3 nucleotides read TGTGCCAGCAGTTACCCATCTGGACAGGGAGGGCATGGCTACACCTTC. This encodes CASSYPSGQGGHGYTF.

The sample holds many counts of this clonotype. The rearrangement joins TRBV11-2 to TRBJ1-1, with D perhaps matching TRBD1 (6 bases). The CDR3 length is 11 residues. Per the germline V gene, CDR1 is SGHAT and CDR2 is FQNNGV. Trimming cost V 8 bases and J 7 bases, with 11 bases left between them. DNA of the CDR3: TGTGCCAGCTGGGTGGACAGTGAAGCTTTCTTT. Translating gives CASWVDSEAFF.

This sequence joins TRBV29-1 and TRBJ1-5, with D perhaps TRBD1 (5 bases). V lost 0 bases, J lost 4 bases, and 10 bases lay in between. CDR1 is SQVTM, CDR2 ANQGSEA, per germline. The CDR3 runs 14 residues. CDR3 loop: CSVEDGQGNQPQHF. CDR3 sequence (DNA): TGCAGCGTTGAAGATGGGCAGGGTAATCAGCCCCAGCATTTT. Drawing the rest from reference TRBV29-1 and TRBJ1-5, the complete variable domain is SAVISQKPSRDICQRGTSLTIQCQVDSQVTMMFWYRQQPGQSLTLIATANQGSEATYESGFVIDKFPISRPNLTFSTLTVSNMSPEDSSIYLCSVEDGQGNQPQHFGDGTRLSIL.

The chain joins TRBV7-2 to TRBJ2-7; 7 bases are shared with TRBD2. Germline loops: CDR1 SGHTA, CDR2 FQGNSA. After removal of 4 bases from V and 7 bases from J, the junction contained 10 bases not matched to a gene. The CDR3 totals 14 residues. The CDR3 region has the DNA TGTGCCAGCAGCTCCGGACTAGGTCTAGGAGAGCAGTACTTC. It translates to CASSSGLGLGEQYF.

In DNA form, the CDR3 reads TGTGCCTGGAGTACTGGCACGCCTATGGGGCAGTATTTT. Translated: CAWSTGTPMGQYF. The rearrangement links TRBV30 to TRBJ2-3; D ambiguous. The germline V gene has CDR1 GTSNPN and CDR2 SVGIG (reference sequence). The V and J ends lost 2 bases and 11 bases respectively, with 17 bases between them. This CDR3 is built from 13 residues.

The rearrangement links TRBV5-1 to TRBJ1-1; 8 bases line up with TRBD1. Germline V CDR1 and CDR2: SGHRS, YFSETQ. V gave up 1 base and J gave up 0 bases; unmatched junction bases: 5. The CDR3 has 16 residues. The CDR3 sequence: CASSLRGTGLNTEAFF. In nucleotides, the CDR3 is TGCGCCAGCAGCTTGAGGGGGACAGGCCTGAACACTGAAGCTTTCTTT.

The chain uses TRBV30 and TRBJ1-4; TRBD1 agrees at 7 bases. The trim removed 3 bases at V and 6 bases at J, leaving 4 bases unmatched. Germline CDR1 and CDR2: GTSNPN and SVGIG (reference sequence). This CDR3 spans 13 amino acids. The chain's CDR3 is CAWRPGGHEKLFF. CDR3 DNA sequence: TGTGCCTGGAGACCAGGGGGGCATGAAAAACTGTTTTTT.

The chain has TRBV5-1 and TRBJ2-2; D is perhaps TRBD2 (5 bases). V was trimmed by 4 bases and J by 7 bases, leaving 11 bases between them. CDR3 length equals 13 residues. Germline lookup yields CDR1 SGHRS and CDR2 YFSETQ. CDR3 in amino acids: CASSRDGVGELFF. CDR3 in DNA: TGCGCCAGCAGCCGAGACGGGGTCGGGGAGCTGTTTTTT.

This clonotype has only a few counts. V and J are TRBV5-5 and TRBJ2-7; D is perhaps TRBD1 or TRBD2 (7 bases each). The CDR3 is 16 amino acids. Trimming took 4 bases from V and 2 from J, leaving 19 bases between them. The germline V gene encodes CDR1 SGHKS and CDR2 YYEKEE (reference sequence). This CDR3 reads CASSPGGGGGTYEQYF. The DNA of the CDR3 is TGTGCCAGCAGCCCCGGAGGGGGAGGGGGCACCTACGAGCAGTACTTC.

The J gene is TRBJ1-6, the V gene TRBV6-5, with TRBD1 identical over 7 bases. This CDR3 has 14 residues. CDR1 is MNHEY, CDR2 SVGAGI, per germline. V dropped 2 bases and J dropped 7; count of bases not matched to a gene: 2. For the CDR3, the DNA is TGTGCCAGCAGTTACGACAGGGAAAATTCACCCCTCCACTTT. It specifies CASSYDRENSPLHF.